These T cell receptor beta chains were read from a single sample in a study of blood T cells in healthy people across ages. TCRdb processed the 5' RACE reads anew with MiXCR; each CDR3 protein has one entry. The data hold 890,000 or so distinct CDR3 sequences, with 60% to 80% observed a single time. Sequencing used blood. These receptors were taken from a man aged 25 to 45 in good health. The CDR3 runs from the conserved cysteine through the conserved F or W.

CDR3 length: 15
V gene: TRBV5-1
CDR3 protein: CASSLVGQGDYEQYF

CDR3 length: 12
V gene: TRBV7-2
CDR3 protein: CASSPPPGEQYF

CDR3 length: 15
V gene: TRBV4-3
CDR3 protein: CASSRTARGPYEQYF

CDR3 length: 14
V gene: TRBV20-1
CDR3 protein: CSAYRGRRQETQYF

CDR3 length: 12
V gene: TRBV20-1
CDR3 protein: CSARFPGSAAYF

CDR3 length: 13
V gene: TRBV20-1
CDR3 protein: CSARGRTGETQYF

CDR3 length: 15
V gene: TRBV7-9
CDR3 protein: CASSRGQELVETQYF

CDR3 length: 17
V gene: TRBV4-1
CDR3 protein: CASSQEVSGGPTDTQYF

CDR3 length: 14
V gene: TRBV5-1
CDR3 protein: CASTLKLGPYEQYF

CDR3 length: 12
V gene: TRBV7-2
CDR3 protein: CASSLRDLEQYF

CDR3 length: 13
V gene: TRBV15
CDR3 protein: CATSRNGRNEQFF

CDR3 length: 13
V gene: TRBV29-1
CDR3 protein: CSVGTGGGVEQYF

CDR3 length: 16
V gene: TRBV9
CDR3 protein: CASSVVGHTFRDEQFF

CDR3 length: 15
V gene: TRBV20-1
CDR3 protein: CSAKKEGGLGSPLHF

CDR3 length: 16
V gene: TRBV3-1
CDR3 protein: CASSQRQGQGTDTQYF

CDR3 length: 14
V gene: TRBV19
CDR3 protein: CASSSGGSRYEQYF

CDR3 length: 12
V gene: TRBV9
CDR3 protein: CASTDRRETQYF

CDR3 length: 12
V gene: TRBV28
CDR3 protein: CASNPQNYGYTF

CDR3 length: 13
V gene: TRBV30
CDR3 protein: CAWSGSTNEKLFF

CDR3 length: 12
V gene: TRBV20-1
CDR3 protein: CSARPSAHEQFF

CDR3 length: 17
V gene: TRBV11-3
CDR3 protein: CASSGRQGTSGANVLTF

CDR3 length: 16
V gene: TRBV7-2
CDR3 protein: CASSSSSGRGTDTQYF

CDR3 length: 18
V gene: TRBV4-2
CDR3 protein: CASSHDRGVRGADYGYTF

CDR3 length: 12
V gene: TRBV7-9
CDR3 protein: CASSATGAEAFF

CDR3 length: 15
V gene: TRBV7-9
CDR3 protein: CASSLGVGANSPLHF

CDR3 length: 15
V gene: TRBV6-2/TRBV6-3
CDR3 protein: CASSYQRDWMNIQYF

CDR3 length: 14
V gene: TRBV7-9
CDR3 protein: CASSPSGANTEAFF

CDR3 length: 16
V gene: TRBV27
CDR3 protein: CASSLKGQGPSYEQYF

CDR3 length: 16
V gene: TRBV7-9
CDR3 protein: CASSLGGQGAGTEAFF

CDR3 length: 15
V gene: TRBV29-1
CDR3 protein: CSVEGRTSGDYEQYF

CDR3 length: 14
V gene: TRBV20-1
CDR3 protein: CSARTGQTYYEQYF

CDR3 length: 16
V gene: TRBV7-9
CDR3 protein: CASSLSKTGARQPQHF

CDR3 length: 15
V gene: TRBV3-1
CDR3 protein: CASSQGSNSNQPQHF

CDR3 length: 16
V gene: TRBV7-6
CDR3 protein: CASSLGGDPSTGELFF

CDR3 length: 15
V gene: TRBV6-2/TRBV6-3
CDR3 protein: CASNLGTASSETQYF

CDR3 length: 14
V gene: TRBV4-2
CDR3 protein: CASSQDVQAGNQYF

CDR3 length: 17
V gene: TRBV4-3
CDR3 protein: CASSPNSGTVTYNEQFF

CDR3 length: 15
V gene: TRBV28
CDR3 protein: CASSFFSGEPYEQYF

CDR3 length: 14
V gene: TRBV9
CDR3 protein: CASSAGTVGQPQHF

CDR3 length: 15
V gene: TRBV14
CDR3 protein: CASSQGVSSYNEQFF

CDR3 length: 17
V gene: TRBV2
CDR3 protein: CASTIPRDRGENTEAFF

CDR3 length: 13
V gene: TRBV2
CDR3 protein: CASRGTSQETQYF

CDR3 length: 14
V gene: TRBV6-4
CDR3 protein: CASSVSGGLYEQFF

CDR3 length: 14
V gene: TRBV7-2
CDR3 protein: CASSLLAGGVIQYF

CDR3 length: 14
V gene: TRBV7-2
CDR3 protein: CASNLAGGGETQYF

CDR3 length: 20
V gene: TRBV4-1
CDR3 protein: CASSQDPPTSGGTSTDTQYF

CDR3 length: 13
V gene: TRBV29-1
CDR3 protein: CSAPQGGTPEAFF

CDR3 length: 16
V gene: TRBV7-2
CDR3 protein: CASSLASRGSKNIQYF

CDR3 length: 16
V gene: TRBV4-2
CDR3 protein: CASSQEVLAVYNEQFF

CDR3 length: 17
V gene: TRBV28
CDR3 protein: CASSSSKTSDLRYEQYF